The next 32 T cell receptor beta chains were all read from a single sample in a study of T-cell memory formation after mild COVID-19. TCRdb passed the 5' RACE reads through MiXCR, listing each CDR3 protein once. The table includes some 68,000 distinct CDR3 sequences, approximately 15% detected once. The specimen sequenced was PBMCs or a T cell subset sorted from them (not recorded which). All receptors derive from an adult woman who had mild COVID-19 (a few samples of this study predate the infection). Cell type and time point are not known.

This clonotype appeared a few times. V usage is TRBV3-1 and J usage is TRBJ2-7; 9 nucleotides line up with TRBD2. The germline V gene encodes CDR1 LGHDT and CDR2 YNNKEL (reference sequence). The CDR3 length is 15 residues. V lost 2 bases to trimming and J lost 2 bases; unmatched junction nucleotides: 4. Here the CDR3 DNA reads TGTGCCAGCAGCCAACTGCCTAGCGGGACCTACGAGCAGTACTTC. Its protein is CASSQLPSGTYEQYF.

The CDR3, as DNA: TGTGCCAGCAGCCACCAGAGAGGGCTAAGCACAGATACGCAGTATTTT. Encoded protein: CASSHQRGLSTDTQYF. The chain carries TRBV11-3 and TRBJ2-3; D is possibly TRBD2 (5 bases). Trimming pared 5 bases from V and 0 bases from J, leaving 15 bases between. CDR1 SGHNT and CDR2 YENEEA come from the germline V gene. CDR3 length: 16 residues.

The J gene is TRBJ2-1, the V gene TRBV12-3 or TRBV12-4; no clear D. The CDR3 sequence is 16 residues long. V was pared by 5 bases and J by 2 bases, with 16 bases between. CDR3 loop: CASSREMGRTYNEQFF. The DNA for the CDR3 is TGTGCCAGCAGTCGCGAAATGGGAAGGACCTACAATGAGCAGTTCTTC.

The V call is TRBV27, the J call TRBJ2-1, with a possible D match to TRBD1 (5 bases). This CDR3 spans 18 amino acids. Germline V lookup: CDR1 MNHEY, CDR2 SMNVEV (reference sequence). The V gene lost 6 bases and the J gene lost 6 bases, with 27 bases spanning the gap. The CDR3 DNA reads TGTGCCAGCAGCCCTGCCTCATGGATGAATCAGGGTAGCAATGAGCAGTTCTTC. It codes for CASSPASWMNQGSNEQFF.

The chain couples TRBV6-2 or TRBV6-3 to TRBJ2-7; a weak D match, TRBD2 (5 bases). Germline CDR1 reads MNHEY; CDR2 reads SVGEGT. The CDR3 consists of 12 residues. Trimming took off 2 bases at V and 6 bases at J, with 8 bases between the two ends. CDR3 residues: CASSYGGPEQYF. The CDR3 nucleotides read TGTGCCAGCAGTTACGGAGGTCCCGAGCAGTACTTC.

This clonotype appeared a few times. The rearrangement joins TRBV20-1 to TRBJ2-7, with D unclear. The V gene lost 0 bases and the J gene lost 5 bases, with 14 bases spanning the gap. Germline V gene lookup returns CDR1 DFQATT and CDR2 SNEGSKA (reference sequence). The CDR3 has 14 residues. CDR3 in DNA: TGCAGTGCTAGAGATCCGGCAATCCTGGACGAGCAGTACTTC. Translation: CSARDPAILDEQYF.

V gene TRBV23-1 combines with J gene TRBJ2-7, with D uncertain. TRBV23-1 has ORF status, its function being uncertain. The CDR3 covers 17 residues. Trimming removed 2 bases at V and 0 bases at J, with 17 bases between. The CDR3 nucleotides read TGCGCCAGCAGTCAACCCGACCCCCGGGCCTCCTCCTACGAGCAGTACTTC. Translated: CASSQPDPRASSYEQYF.

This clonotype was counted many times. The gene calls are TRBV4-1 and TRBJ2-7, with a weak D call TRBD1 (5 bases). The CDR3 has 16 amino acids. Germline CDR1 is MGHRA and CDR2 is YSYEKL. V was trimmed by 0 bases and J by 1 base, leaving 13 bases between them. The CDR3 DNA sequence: TGCGCCAGCAGCCAAGAACCAGGGATGATATCCTACGAGCAGTACTTC. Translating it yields CASSQEPGMISYEQYF.

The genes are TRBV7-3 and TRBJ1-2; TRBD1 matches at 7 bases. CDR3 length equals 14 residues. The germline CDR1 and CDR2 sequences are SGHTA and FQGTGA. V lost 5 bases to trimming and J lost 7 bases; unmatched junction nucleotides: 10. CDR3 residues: CASSPGGTASGYTF. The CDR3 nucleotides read TGTGCCAGCAGCCCTGGAGGGACAGCCTCTGGCTACACCTTC.

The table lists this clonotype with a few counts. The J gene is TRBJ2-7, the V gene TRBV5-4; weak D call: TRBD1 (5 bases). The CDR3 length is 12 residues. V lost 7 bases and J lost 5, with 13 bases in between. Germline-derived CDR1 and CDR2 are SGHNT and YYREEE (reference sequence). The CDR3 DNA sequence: TGTGCCAGCGGGGCAGGGATGAACGAGCAGTACTTC. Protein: CASGAGMNEQYF.

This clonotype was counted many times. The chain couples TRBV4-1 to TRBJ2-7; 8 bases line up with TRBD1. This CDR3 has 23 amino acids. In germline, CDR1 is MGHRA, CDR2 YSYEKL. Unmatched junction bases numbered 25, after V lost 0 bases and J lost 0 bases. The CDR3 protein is CASSQEPPGYVGIETGDSYEQYF. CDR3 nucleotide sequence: TGCGCCAGCAGCCAAGAGCCCCCGGGGTATGTGGGAATTGAGACAGGGGACTCCTACGAGCAGTACTTC.

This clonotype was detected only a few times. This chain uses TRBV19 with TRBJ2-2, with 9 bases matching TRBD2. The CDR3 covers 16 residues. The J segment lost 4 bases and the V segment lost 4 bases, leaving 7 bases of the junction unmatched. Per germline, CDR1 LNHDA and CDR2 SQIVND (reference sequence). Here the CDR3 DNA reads TGTGCCAGTAGTACGGCTAGCGGGACGGTCACCGGGGAGCTGTTTTTT. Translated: CASSTASGTVTGELFF.

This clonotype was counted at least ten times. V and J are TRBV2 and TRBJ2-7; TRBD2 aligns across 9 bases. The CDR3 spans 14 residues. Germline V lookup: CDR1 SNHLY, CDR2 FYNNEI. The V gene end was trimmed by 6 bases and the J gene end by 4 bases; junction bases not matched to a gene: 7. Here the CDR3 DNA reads TGTGCCAGCAGGCAGACTAGCGGAGCTTACGAGCAGTACTTC. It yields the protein CASRQTSGAYEQYF.

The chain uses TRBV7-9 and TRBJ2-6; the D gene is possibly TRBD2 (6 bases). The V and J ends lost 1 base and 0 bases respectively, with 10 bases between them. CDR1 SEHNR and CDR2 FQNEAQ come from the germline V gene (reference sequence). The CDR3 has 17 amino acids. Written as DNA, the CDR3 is TGTGCCAGCAGCTTAGTGCGGGGCGACTCTGGGGCCAACGTCCTGACTTTC. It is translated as CASSLVRGDSGANVLTF.

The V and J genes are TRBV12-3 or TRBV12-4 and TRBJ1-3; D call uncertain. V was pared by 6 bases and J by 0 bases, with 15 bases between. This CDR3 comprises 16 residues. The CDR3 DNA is TGTGCCAGCAGGGCCTTGGACTGGAGCTCTGGAAACACCATATATTTT. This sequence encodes CASRALDWSSGNTIYF.

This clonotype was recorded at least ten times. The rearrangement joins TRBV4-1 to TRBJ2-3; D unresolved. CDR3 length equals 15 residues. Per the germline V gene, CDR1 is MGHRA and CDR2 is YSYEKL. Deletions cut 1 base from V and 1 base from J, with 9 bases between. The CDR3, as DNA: TGCGCCAGCAGCCAAGTCTCTATGGGCACAGATACGCAGTATTTT. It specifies CASSQVSMGTDTQYF.

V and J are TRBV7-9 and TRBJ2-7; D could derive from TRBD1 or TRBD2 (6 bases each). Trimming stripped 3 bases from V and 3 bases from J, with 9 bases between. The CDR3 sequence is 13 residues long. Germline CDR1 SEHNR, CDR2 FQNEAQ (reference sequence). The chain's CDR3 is CASSLEGHYEQYF. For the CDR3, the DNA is TGTGCCAGCAGCTTGGAGGGACACTACGAGCAGTACTTC. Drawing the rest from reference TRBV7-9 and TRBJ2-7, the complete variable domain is DTGVSQNPRHKITKRGQNVTFRCDPISEHNRLYWYRQTLGQGPEFLTYFQNEAQLEKSRLLSDRFSAERPKGSFSTLEIQRTEQGDSAMYLCASSLEGHYEQYFGPGTRLTVT.

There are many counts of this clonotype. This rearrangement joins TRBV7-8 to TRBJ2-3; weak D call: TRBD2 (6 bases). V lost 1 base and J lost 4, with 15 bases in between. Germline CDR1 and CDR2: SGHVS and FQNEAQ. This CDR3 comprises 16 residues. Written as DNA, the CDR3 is TGTGCCAGCAGCTTAGTGGGGGGAGAGCTGTCAGATACGCAGTATTTT. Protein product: CASSLVGGELSDTQYF. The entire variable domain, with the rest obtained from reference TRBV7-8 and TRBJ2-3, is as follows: GAGVSQSPRYKVAKRGQDVALRCDPISGHVSLFWYQQALGQGPEFLTYFQNEAQLDKSGLPSDRFFAERPEGSVSTLKIQRTQQEDSAVYLCASSLVGGELSDTQYFGPGTRLTVL.

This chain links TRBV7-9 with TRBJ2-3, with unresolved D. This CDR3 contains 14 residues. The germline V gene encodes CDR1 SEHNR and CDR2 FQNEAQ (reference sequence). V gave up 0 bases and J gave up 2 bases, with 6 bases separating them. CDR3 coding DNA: TGTGCCAGCAGCTTAGCCACCCACACAGATACGCAGTATTTT. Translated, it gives CASSLATHTDTQYF.

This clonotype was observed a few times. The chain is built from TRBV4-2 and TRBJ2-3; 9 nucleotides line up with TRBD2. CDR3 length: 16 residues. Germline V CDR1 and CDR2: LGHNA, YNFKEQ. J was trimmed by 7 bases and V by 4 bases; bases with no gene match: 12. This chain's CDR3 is CASSRGREGGSYTQYF. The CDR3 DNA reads TGTGCCAGCAGCCGGGGGCGGGAGGGGGGCTCATATACGCAGTATTTT.

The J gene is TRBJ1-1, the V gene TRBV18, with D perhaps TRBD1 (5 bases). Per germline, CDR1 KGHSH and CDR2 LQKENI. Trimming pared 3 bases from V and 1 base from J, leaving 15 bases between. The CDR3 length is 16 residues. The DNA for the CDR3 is TGTGCCAGCTCACCGATCTTCAGGGAGGCGAACACTGAAGCTTTCTTT. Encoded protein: CASSPIFREANTEAFF.

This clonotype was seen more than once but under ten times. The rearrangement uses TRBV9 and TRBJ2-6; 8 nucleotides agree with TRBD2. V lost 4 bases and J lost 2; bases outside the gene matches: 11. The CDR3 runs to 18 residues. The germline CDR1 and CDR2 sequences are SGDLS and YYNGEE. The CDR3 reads CASSLKRGPLPGANVLTF. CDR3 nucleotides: TGTGCCAGCAGCCTCAAGCGGGGGCCCCTCCCTGGGGCCAACGTCCTGACTTTC.

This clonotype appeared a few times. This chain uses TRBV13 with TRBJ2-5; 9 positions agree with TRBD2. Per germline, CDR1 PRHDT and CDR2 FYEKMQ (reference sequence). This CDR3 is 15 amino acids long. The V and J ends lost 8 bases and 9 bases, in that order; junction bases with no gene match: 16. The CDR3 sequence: CASLKRGAGGGSQYF. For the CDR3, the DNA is TGTGCCAGCCTCAAACGGGGAGCGGGAGGAGGGTCCCAGTACTTC.

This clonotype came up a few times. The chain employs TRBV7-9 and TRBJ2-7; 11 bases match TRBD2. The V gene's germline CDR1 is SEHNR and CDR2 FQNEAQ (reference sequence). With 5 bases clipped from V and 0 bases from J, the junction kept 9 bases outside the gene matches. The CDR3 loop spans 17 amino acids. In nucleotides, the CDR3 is TGTGCCAGCAGCCCGCCGACTAGCGGGGCAAGCTCCTACGAGCAGTACTTC. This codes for CASSPPTSGASSYEQYF.

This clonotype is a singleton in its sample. The CDR3 nucleotides read TGTGCCACCAGCACCCTAAAGGACAGCCAAACCTACGAGCAGTACTTC. Its protein is CATSTLKDSQTYEQYF. The chain carries TRBV15 and TRBJ2-7; possible D gene TRBD1, 6 bases. In germline, CDR1 is LNHNV, CDR2 YYDKDF (reference sequence). The CDR3 length is 16 residues. Trimming removed 4 bases at V and 2 bases at J, with 18 bases between.

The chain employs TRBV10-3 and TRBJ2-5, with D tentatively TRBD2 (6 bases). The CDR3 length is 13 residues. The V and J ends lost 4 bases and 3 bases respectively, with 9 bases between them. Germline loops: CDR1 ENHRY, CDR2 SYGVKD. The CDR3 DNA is TGTGCCATCAGTGGGGGCGGGGAAGAGACCCAGTACTTC. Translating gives CAISGGGEETQYF.

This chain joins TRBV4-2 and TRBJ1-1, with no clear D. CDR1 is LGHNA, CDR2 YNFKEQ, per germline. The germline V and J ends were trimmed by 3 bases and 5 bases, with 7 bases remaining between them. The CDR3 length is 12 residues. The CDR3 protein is CASSHSSTEAFF. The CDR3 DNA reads TGTGCCAGCAGCCACTCTAGTACTGAAGCTTTCTTT.

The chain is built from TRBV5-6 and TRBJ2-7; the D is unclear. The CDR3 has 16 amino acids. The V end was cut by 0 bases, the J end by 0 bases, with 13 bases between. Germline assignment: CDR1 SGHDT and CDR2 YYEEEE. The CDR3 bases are TGTGCCAGCAGCTTGGGGATGGCTTCGAGCTCCTACGAGCAGTACTTC. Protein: CASSLGMASSSYEQYF.

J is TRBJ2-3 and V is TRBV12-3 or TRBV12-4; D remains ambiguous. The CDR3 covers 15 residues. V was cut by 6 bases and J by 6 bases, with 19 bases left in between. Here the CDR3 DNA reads TGTGCCAGCAGCTTCGACTTGGGTCTGGGGGATACGCAGTATTTT. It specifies CASSFDLGLGDTQYF.

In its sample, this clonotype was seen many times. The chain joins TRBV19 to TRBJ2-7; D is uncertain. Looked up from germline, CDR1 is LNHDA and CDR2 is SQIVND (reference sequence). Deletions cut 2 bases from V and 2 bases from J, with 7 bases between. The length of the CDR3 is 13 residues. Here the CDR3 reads CASSIWSAYEQYF. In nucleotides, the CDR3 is TGTGCCAGTAGTATATGGTCGGCCTACGAGCAGTACTTC.

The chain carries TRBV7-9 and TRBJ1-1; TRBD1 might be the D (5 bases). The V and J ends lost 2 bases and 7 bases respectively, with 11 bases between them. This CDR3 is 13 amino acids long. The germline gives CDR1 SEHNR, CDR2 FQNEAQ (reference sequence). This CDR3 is CASSLQVTGEAFF. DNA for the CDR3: TGTGCCAGCAGCTTACAGGTTACAGGTGAAGCTTTCTTT.

CDR3 in DNA: TGTGCCAGCAGTTACTCGAACAGTGAGTACGAGCAGTACTTC. It translates to CASSYSNSEYEQYF. V is TRBV6-2 or TRBV6-3 and J is TRBJ2-7; D gene unclear. CDR3 length equals 14 residues. CDR1 and CDR2 from the germline V gene are MNHEY and SVGEGT. V dropped 0 bases and J dropped 4 bases, with 10 bases sitting between them.